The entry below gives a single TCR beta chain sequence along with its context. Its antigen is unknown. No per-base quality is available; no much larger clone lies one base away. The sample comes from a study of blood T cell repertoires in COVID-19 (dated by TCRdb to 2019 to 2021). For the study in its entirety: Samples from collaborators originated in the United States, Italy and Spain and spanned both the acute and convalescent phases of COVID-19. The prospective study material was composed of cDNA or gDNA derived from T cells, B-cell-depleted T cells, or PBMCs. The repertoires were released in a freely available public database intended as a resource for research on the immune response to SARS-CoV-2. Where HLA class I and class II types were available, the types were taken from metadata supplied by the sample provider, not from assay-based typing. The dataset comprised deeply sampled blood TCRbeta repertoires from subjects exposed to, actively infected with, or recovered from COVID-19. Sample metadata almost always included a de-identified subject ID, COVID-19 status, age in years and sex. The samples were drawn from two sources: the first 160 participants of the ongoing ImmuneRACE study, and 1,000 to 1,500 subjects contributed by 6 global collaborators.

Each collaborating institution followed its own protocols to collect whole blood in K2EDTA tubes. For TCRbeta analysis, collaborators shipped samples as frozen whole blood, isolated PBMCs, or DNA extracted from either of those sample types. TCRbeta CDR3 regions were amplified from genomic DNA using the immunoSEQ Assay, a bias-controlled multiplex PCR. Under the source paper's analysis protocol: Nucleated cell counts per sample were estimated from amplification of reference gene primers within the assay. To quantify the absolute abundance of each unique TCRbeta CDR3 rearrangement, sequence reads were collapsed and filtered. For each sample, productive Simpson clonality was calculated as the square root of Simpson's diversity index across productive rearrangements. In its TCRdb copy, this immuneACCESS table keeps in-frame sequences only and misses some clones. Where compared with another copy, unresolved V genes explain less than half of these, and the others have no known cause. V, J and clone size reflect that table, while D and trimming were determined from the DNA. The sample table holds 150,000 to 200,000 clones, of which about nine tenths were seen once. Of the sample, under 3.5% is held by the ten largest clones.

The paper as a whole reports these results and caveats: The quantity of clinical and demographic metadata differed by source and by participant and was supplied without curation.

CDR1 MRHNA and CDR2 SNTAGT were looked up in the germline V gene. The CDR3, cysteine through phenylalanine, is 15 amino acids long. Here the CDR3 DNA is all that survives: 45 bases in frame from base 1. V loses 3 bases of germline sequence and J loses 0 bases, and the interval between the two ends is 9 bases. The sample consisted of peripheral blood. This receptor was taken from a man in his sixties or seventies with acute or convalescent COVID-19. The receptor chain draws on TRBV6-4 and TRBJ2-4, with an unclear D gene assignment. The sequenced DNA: TGTGCCAGCAGTGAAACATCTCTAGCCAAAAACATTCAGTACTTC. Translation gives CASSETSLAKNIQYF.